This T cell receptor beta chain was identified in a study of blood T cells in healthy people across ages. General study findings and limits: Using unsorted PBMCs precluded a conclusive naive versus antigen-experienced comparison.

Together with a sample-barcoded 5' primer, a J-beta primer mix was included in a second PCR lasting roughly 7 to 11 cycles. Each cDNA molecule, via a template-switch adaptor with 12 random nucleotides, was tagged. MiXCR, applied by TCRdb to the 5' RACE reads, yields one record per CDR3 protein. This table has about 830,000 distinct CDR3 sequences, about 62% appearing once. Note on this clonotype: Its matching antigen is unknown.

The sequenced sample consisted of blood. The source of this sequence is a man aged 25-45 years in good health.

The CDR3 is CASSFIPGGPDTQYF. The CDR3 nucleotides read TGTGCCAGCAGCTTCATACCCGGGGGTCCCGATACGCAGTATTTT. This chain joins TRBV7-2 and TRBJ2-3, with a tentative D call TRBD2 (6 bases). The V gene's germline CDR1 is SGHTA and CDR2 FQGNSA. The CDR3 is 15 amino acids. Trimming took off 3 bases at V and 6 bases at J, with 16 bases between the two ends.